A single sample is the source of the 30 T cell receptor beta chains below, sequenced in a study of blood T cell repertoires in COVID-19. Generated by immunoSEQ multiplex PCR, the TCRdb table keeps only in-frame clones and is missing some. Altogether nearly 350,000 clones are present, more than 70% being singletons, with the ten largest covering roughly 6.6%. Sequencing input: peripheral blood. These receptors all stem from a woman aged 70-85 years with COVID-19, enrolled during active disease.

V and J are TRBV5-4 and TRBJ2-1; D gene uncertain. Deletions cut 0 bases from V and 1 base from J, with 14 bases between. The CDR3 covers 17 residues. Per germline, CDR1 SGHNT and CDR2 YYREEE (reference sequence). For the CDR3, the DNA is TGTGCCAGCAGCTTGGCCGTTGTTAGCATATCCTACAATGAGCAGTTCTTC. Protein sequence: CASSLAVVSISYNEQFF.

The rearrangement links TRBV7-2 to TRBJ2-1, with 9 bases lining up with TRBD1. The CDR3 spans 16 residues. Unmatched junction bases numbered 9, after V lost 2 bases and J lost 7 bases. CDR1 SGHTA and CDR2 FQGNSA come from the germline V gene. The DNA of the CDR3 is TGTGCCAGCAGCTTACCCCAGGACAGGGGATCAAATGAGCAGTTCTTC. Translating it yields CASSLPQDRGSNEQFF.

This chain joins TRBV15 and TRBJ2-1, with 7 bases lining up with TRBD1. CDR3 length equals 16 residues. V lost 0 bases to trimming and J lost 5 bases; unmatched junction nucleotides: 7. Looked up from germline, CDR1 is LNHNV and CDR2 is YYDKDF (reference sequence). The CDR3 protein is CATSRDKVRGNNEQFF. The DNA for the CDR3 is TGTGCCACCAGCAGAGATAAGGTCAGGGGGAACAATGAGCAGTTCTTC. The full variable domain, with the rest looked up from reference TRBV15 and TRBJ2-1, is DAMVIQNPRYQVTQFGKPVTLSCSQTLNHNVMYWYQQKSSQAPKLLFHYYDKDFNNEADTPDNFQSRRPNTSFCFLDIRSPGLGDTAMYLCATSRDKVRGNNEQFFGPGTRLTVL.

This chain connects TRBV6-6 to TRBJ1-6; D uncertain. Looked up from germline, CDR1 is MNHNY and CDR2 is SVGAGI (reference sequence). V lost 6 bases to trimming and J lost 0 bases, with 6 bases between them. This CDR3 is 14 amino acids long. CDR3 DNA: TGTGCCAGCAGGAGATACTCCTATAATTCACCCCTCCACTTT. It is translated as CASRRYSYNSPLHF.

The CDR3 sequence: CASSLTADTQYF. The CDR3 nucleotides are TGTGCCAGCAGCTTGACGGCAGATACGCAGTATTTT. The genes are TRBV5-6 and TRBJ2-3; D remains unclear. V dropped 1 base and J dropped 4 bases, with 4 bases sitting between them. The CDR3 runs to 12 residues. Germline V gene lookup returns CDR1 SGHDT and CDR2 YYEEEE.

The chain couples TRBV4-3 to TRBJ2-7; 12 nucleotides agree with TRBD2. This CDR3 spans 16 amino acids. Germline V gene data show CDR1 as LGHNA and CDR2 as YSLEER. With V trimmed by 2 bases and J by 5 bases, 7 bases remained unmatched. The chain's CDR3 is CASSQRLAGGPDEQYF. CDR3 nucleotides: TGCGCCAGCAGCCAAAGGCTAGCGGGGGGGCCGGACGAGCAGTACTTC.

The chain carries TRBV28 and TRBJ1-2; D not certain. The CDR3 has 12 amino acids. Trimming shortened V by 1 base and J by 3 bases, and 3 bases separated the two germline ends. The germline gives CDR1 MDHEN, CDR2 SYDVKM. The CDR3 DNA follows: TGTGCCAGCAGTTTATTCGACTATGGCTACACCTTC. Amino acid sequence: CASSLFDYGYTF.

The gene calls are TRBV3-1 (or the pseudogene TRBV3-2) and TRBJ2-5; D not resolved. V lost 8 bases to trimming and J lost 0 bases, with 10 bases between them. This CDR3 is built from 13 residues. The germline gives CDR1 LGHDT, CDR2 YNNKEL (reference sequence). The DNA of the CDR3 is TGTGCCAGCTCACCAGGCTACCAAGAGACCCAGTACTTC. Translated: CASSPGYQETQYF.

The chain links TRBV15 to TRBJ2-1, with TRBD2 identical over 13 bases. The CDR3 consists of 18 residues. Germline CDR1 LNHNV, CDR2 YYDKDF (reference sequence). V lost 0 bases and J lost 3; bases outside the gene matches: 5. CDR3 bases: TGTGCCACCAGCAGAGATCGGGGACTAGCGGGACTCTACAATGAGCAGTTCTTC. It encodes CATSRDRGLAGLYNEQFF.

The V call is TRBV6-6, the J call TRBJ2-7; no reliable D call. CDR1 is MNHNY and CDR2 is SVGAGI in the germline V gene (reference sequence). Trimming took 6 bases from V and 6 from J, leaving 9 bases between them. The CDR3 has 11 residues. The CDR3 reads CASRQVGEQYF. Written as DNA, the CDR3 is TGTGCCAGCAGGCAGGTGGGCGAGCAGTACTTC.

The chain carries TRBV9 and TRBJ2-3; 9 bases match TRBD2. Trimming removed 2 bases from V and 2 bases from J; junction bases left unmatched: 3. There are 15 residues in the CDR3. Germline CDR1 and CDR2: SGDLS and YYNGEE. CDR3 sequence (DNA): TGTGCCAGCAGCGTTAGCGGGGGCAACACAGATACGCAGTATTTT. This codes for CASSVSGGNTDTQYF.

The rearrangement uses TRBV24-1 and TRBJ2-2; possibly TRBD1 for D (6 bases). The CDR3 totals 17 residues. V was trimmed by 3 bases and J by 0 bases, leaving 13 bases between them. Germline V gives CDR1 KGHDR, CDR2 SFDVKD. The CDR3 loop is CATSDNGQNPNTGELFF. CDR3 DNA: TGTGCCACCAGTGATAACGGACAGAATCCGAACACCGGGGAGCTGTTTTTT.

The chain employs TRBV10-1 and TRBJ2-7; 11 bases fit TRBD1. CDR3 size: 16 residues. Germline V gives CDR1 WNHNN, CDR2 SYGVQD (reference sequence). Unmatched junction bases numbered 7, after V lost 0 bases and J lost 6 bases. CDR3: CASSESAWTGGSEQYF. The DNA for the CDR3 is TGCGCCAGCAGTGAGTCGGCCTGGACAGGGGGCAGCGAGCAGTACTTC.

The table lists this clone with a count of one. This rearrangement joins TRBV5-4 to TRBJ2-5; D might be TRBD2 (6 bases). CDR1 and CDR2 from the germline V gene are SGHNT and YYREEE (reference sequence). Trimming stripped 0 bases from V and 1 base from J, with 13 bases between. This CDR3 spans 16 amino acids. This CDR3 reads CASSLDFWGVQETQYF. The CDR3 DNA follows: TGTGCCAGCAGCTTGGACTTTTGGGGGGTCCAAGAGACCCAGTACTTC.

The chain uses TRBV5-6 and TRBJ1-1, with D unclear. Between the trimmed V and J ends, which lost 1 base and 1 base, there was a span of 8 bases. CDR1 SGHDT and CDR2 YYEEEE come from the germline V gene. The CDR3 contains 14 residues. CDR3 sequence (DNA): TGTGCCAGCAGCTTGAGTGGGCGGAACACTGAAGCTTTCTTT. It specifies CASSLSGRNTEAFF.

V is TRBV10-3 and J is TRBJ1-1; 8 positions agree with TRBD1. Germline V gene lookup returns CDR1 ENHRY and CDR2 SYGVKD. With 2 bases clipped from V and 4 bases from J, the junction kept 3 bases outside the gene matches. This CDR3 spans 14 amino acids. CDR3 loop: CAISEQGASTEAFF. In nucleotides, the CDR3 is TGTGCCATCAGTGAGCAGGGGGCCAGCACTGAAGCTTTCTTT.

The chain employs TRBV4-3 and TRBJ2-4; a possible D gene is TRBD2 (5 bases). V shed 1 base and J shed 10 bases, with 14 bases lying between them. CDR1 is LGHNA, CDR2 YSLEER, per germline. The CDR3 covers 14 residues. The chain's CDR3 is CASSQGRTGRIQYF. In DNA form, the CDR3 reads TGCGCCAGCAGCCAAGGACGAACGGGAAGAATTCAGTACTTC.

J is TRBJ2-1 and V is TRBV28, with 9 bases identical to TRBD1. This CDR3 has 16 residues. The germline CDR1 and CDR2 sequences are MDHEN and SYDVKM. V lost 3 bases to trimming and J lost 2 bases; unmatched junction nucleotides: 5. CDR3 sequence (DNA): TGTGCCAGCAGTTTCCACAGGGGGCCCACCTACAATGAGCAGTTCTTC. Encoded protein: CASSFHRGPTYNEQFF. Supplemented by reference TRBV28 and TRBJ2-1, the full variable domain reads DVKVTQSSRYLVKRTGEKVFLECVQDMDHENMFWYRQDPGLGLRLIYFSYDVKMKEKGDIPEGYSVSREKKERFSLILESASTNQTSMYLCASSFHRGPTYNEQFFGPGTRLTVL.

This clone appeared once. This chain links TRBV7-9 with TRBJ2-4; possible D gene TRBD1, 6 bases. The CDR3 has 14 residues. Germline CDR1 is SEHNR and CDR2 is FQNEAQ (reference sequence). The germline V and J ends were trimmed by 6 bases and 10 bases, with 19 bases remaining between them. DNA of the CDR3: TGTGCCAGCAGGCCAGGGGAGAACCCTCTAATTCAGTACTTC. Translating gives CASRPGENPLIQYF.

Comments on this clone: This sample includes further DNA sequences coding for the same CDR3. The chain uses TRBV18 and TRBJ2-7, with 7 bases that match TRBD1. The CDR3 loop spans 14 amino acids. Germline loops: CDR1 KGHSH, CDR2 LQKENI. Trimming cost V 2 bases and J 2 bases; bases outside gene matches: 3. The CDR3 DNA reads as TGTGCCAGCTCACCAGGGCAGGGGGCCTACGAGCAGTACTTC. It specifies CASSPGQGAYEQYF.

This chain joins TRBV19 and TRBJ1-5, with 7 bases aligning to TRBD1. Germline CDR1 reads LNHDA; CDR2 reads SQIVND (reference sequence). The CDR3 totals 17 residues. J gave up 5 bases and V 0 bases, and 10 bases lay outside the gene matches. CDR3 sequence reads: CASSIEWDSRGHQPQHF. For the CDR3, the DNA is TGTGCCAGTAGTATAGAATGGGACAGCCGGGGTCATCAGCCCCAGCATTTT.

This chain joins TRBV21-1 and TRBJ2-6; TRBD1 is taken as the D call from the table, unchecked against the DNA. TRBV21-1 has pseudogene status. The length of the CDR3 is 17 residues. In nucleotides, the CDR3 is TGTGCCAGCAGCAAATTTTTTTTGGCCTCTGGGGCCAACGTCCTGACTTTC. Its translation: CASSKFFLASGANVLTF.

The V call is TRBV27, the J call TRBJ2-7, with 9 bases aligning to TRBD1. This CDR3 comprises 14 residues. Losses at the gene ends were 3 bases for V and 3 bases for J; bases not matched to a gene: 3. CDR1 is MNHEY, CDR2 SMNVEV, per germline (reference sequence). CDR3 loop: CASSLGTGNYEQYF. The CDR3 nucleotides are TGTGCCAGCAGTTTGGGGACAGGGAACTACGAGCAGTACTTC.

This chain connects TRBV30 to TRBJ2-7, with D maybe TRBD2 (6 bases). Germline V gene data show CDR1 as GTSNPN and CDR2 as SVGIG (reference sequence). Between the trimmed V and J ends, which lost 2 bases and 5 bases, there was a span of 13 bases. This CDR3 is 13 amino acids long. The CDR3 here is CAWSPFRGNEQYF. In nucleotides, the CDR3 is TGTGCCTGGAGTCCGTTCCGGGGGAACGAGCAGTACTTC.

The chain couples TRBV27 to TRBJ1-1, with D possibly TRBD1 on 6 matching bases. Germline CDR1 MNHEY, CDR2 SMNVEV (reference sequence). The V end was cut by 3 bases, the J end by 3 bases, with 11 bases between. The CDR3 is 14 residues long. CDR3 protein: CASSLIGGDTEAFF. Written as DNA, the CDR3 is TGTGCCAGCAGTTTGATAGGGGGGGACACTGAAGCTTTCTTT.

The gene calls are TRBV2 and TRBJ1-5; no clear D. Germline CDR1 reads SNHLY; CDR2 reads FYNNEI. With 3 bases removed from V and 9 bases from J, the gap between germline ends came to 9 bases. CDR3 length: 12 residues. The CDR3 loop is CASSEAAGPQHF. CDR3 nucleotide sequence: TGTGCCAGCAGTGAGGCGGCCGGGCCCCAGCATTTT.

This clone was observed once. This chain uses TRBV5-8 with TRBJ1-2; D possibly corresponds to TRBD1 (6 bases). The germline V and J ends were trimmed by 2 bases and 8 bases, with 13 bases remaining between them. This CDR3 contains 13 residues. From germline, CDR1 is SGHTS and CDR2 YDEGEE. CDR3 sequence: CASSFSGAWGYTF. CDR3 bases: TGTGCCAGCAGCTTCTCAGGGGCGTGGGGCTACACCTTC. The complete variable domain, with remaining parts taken from reference TRBV5-8 and TRBJ1-2, reads EAGVTQSPTHLIKTRGQQATLRCSPISGHTSVYWYQQALGLGLQFLLWYDEGEERNRGNFPPRFSGRQFPNYSSELNVNALELEDSALYLCASSFSGAWGYTFGSGTRLTVV.

CDR3 amino acids: CASRSATRQGAQYNEQFF. The CDR3 DNA is TGTGCCAGCAGATCAGCAACCAGACAGGGGGCCCAGTACAATGAGCAGTTCTTC. The J gene is TRBJ2-1, the V gene TRBV11-2; TRBD1 matches at 10 bases. CDR3 length: 18 residues. V shed 6 bases and J 4 bases; nucleotides not matched to a gene: 15. CDR1 SGHAT and CDR2 FQNNGV come from the germline V gene.

The CDR3 loop is CASSAPQGQETQYF. The CDR3, as DNA: TGTGCCAGCAGCGCTCCACAGGGTCAAGAGACCCAGTACTTC. J is TRBJ2-5 and V is TRBV9; D is perhaps TRBD1 (6 bases). Deletions cut 3 bases from V and 2 bases from J, with 11 bases between. Germline-derived CDR1 and CDR2 are SGDLS and YYNGEE. The CDR3 loop spans 14 amino acids.

The rearrangement uses TRBV7-2 and TRBJ1-2; 7 nucleotides align to TRBD1. V trimming: 4 bases; J trimming: 0 bases; junction bases outside the gene matches: 5. This CDR3 region has 15 residues. The V gene's germline CDR1 is SGHTA and CDR2 FQGNSA. This CDR3 reads CASSYFGQANYGYTF. In DNA, the CDR3 is TGTGCCAGCAGCTACTTCGGACAGGCTAACTATGGCTACACCTTC.